This entry features one T cell receptor beta chain sequence. This sample is drawn from a study of OX40 agonist ivuxolimab in advanced cancers. Overall study context: Ivuxolimab was administered intravenously to patients at 0.01 to 10 mg/kg every 2 weeks. Patients achieving partial responses numbered three: one hepatocellular carcinoma case and two cutaneous melanoma cases. Eligibility admitted prior anti-PD-1, anti-PD-L1 or anti-CTLA-4 therapy; about 40% had some.

The protocol was immunoSEQ multiplex PCR, while the TCRdb copy is restricted to in-frame clones and leaves out a portion. There are about 80,000 clones in the sample; around 94% occur only once, and around 10% lies in the top ten. CDR1 is SGDLS and CDR2 is YYNGEE in the germline V gene. CDR3 length: 14 amino acids. The J segment lost 4 bases and the V segment lost 0 bases, leaving 3 bases of the junction unmatched. The input for sequencing was CD4+ or CD8+ T cells sorted from blood, taken in a trial of the OX40 agonist ivuxolimab. The chain is built from TRBV9 and TRBJ1-2; 7 bases fit TRBD1. This clonotype originated in an adult with an advanced solid tumor such as melanoma, head and neck, liver or kidney cancer. The CDR3 loop is CASSVASGGYGYTF. The CDR3 nucleotides read TGTGCCAGCAGCGTAGCGTCAGGGGGCTATGGCTACACCTTC.